This T cell receptor (beta chain) was identified in a study of high-grade serous ovarian cancer treatment subgroups. Overall study: On average, around 15,000 reads and 7,000 to 8,500 unique TCR beta rearrangements were obtained per sample. Regarding the study as a whole: Same-patient tumor repertoires overlapped at about 0.11 to 0.85; different patients barely overlapped. Only CDR3 was analyzed; CDR1 and CDR2 were not. TCR clonal relatedness correlated positively with neoantigen level.

Tumor samples were obtained before definitive surgery or chemotherapy. Regarding this clone: What it recognizes is unknown.

Produced via immunoSEQ multiplex PCR; TCRdb's table is partial and in-frame only. The sample yields roughly 6,000 clones, 75% to 85% seen once. With 5 bases removed from V and 0 bases from J, the gap between germline ends came to 17 bases. There are 18 residues in the CDR3. Germline V CDR1 and CDR2: LNHNV, YYDKDF (reference sequence). The rearrangement links TRBV15 to TRBJ2-6; D may be TRBD1 or TRBD2 (5 bases each). This clonotype was sampled from a human donor with high-grade serous ovarian cancer. Input material: tumor tissue. Here the CDR3 reads CATSSRGRGSSGANVLTF. The CDR3 bases are TGTGCCACCAGCTCCCGGGGACGGGGTAGCTCTGGGGCCAACGTCCTGACTTTC.